This T cell receptor beta chain comes out of a study of T cell responses to AZD1222 COVID-19 vaccine (dated by TCRdb to the early 2020s). In terms of the full investigation: AZD1222 recipients whose second dose came at about 4 weeks and those whose second dose came at about 12 weeks were combined into one group, since spike-specific TCR depth and breadth did not differ between the two schedules. Trial participants were enrolled by age into subgroups of 18-55, 56-69 and 70-plus years, and about 150, 27 and 61 TCR-sequenced participants, respectively, were included in these subgroups. A total of more than 230 trial participants underwent TCR sequencing, of whom around 200 received two doses of AZD1222 and approximately 25 received two doses of the MenACWY control vaccine. Study-wide conclusions, independent of this receptor: Participants were mostly white British, with more females than males. The authors suggested clonal diversity may have been underestimated. The 56-69-year group was small, and its depth increase did not reach significance, likely because of low power. Conclusions about previously exposed vaccinees were limited because only 6 or 7 AZD1222 recipients were SARS-CoV-2 seropositive at baseline. A significant rise in spike-specific TCR breadth and depth was observed after two AZD1222 doses relative to day 0 and relative to MenACWY recipients. Reportedly, almost half of the unique spike-specific TCRs recognized epitopes lying outside the regions that are mutated in the B.1.351 and B.1.1.7 variants. Because no samples from the day 14 peak response were available, repertoires could be characterized only after the peak T cell response. Vaccine-associated CD4 TCRs spanned the whole spike protein, with dominant responses in regions 160-218 and 743-854.

The time point label, as the study defines it: baseline before first vaccination. Vaccinee samples came from UK trials COV001 and COV002, including a single-blind randomized controlled phase 2/3 trial of AZD1222 (ChAdOx1 nCoV-19) in healthy adults. For TCRbeta chain sequencing, PBMC samples from trial participants were taken at day 0 and at day 28 after the second dose. This clone was seen only a few times. The clone's antigen remains unknown. No much larger clonotype is one base removed from it; base qualities were not supplied. The CDR3 regions of human TCRbeta chains were subjected to immunosequencing. The paper's data handling went like this. Repertoire TCRs were matched against a reference library of SARS-CoV-2-specific TCRs generated with the MIRA antigen-specificity platform. Breadth was defined as the fraction of unique TCRs that were SARS-CoV-2-associated. Depth was defined as the fraction of total T cells that were SARS-CoV-2-associated. Using the MIRA data, every spike-specific TCR was mapped to the spike region that the TCR reacted to and assigned to either a CD4 or a CD8 class. Log10-transformed breadth and depth values were compared by one-way ANOVA with Sidak's multiple comparisons tests. TCRdb took over this immuneACCESS table, retaining in-frame rearrangements with V and J assigned. Such tables are incomplete; in checked studies, under half of the missing clones stem from an unresolved V gene, and the remainder is unexplained. That table is the source of V, J and clone size, and D and trimming were worked out from the DNA. For this sample the table gives over 100,000 clones, of which roughly 92% were detected only once. Over 3.5% of the sample goes to the ten largest clones.

Source: peripheral blood, taken on day 0 of AZD1222 vaccination. The clonotype originates from an adult in good health.

The encoded CDR3 is CASSPLADSSGNTIYF. The DNA is as follows: TGTGCCAGCTCACCACTCGCTGACAGCTCTGGAAACACCATATATTTT. The chain was built from TRBV18 and TRBJ1-3; matching of 5 bases hints at TRBD1 as the D gene. CDR1 and CDR2, per the germline V gene, are KGHSH and LQKENI. V gives up 1 base and J gives up 0 bases, and the segment between their germline ends measures 10 bases. The CDR3 sequence holds 16 residues, the cysteine and phenylalanine included. The sequence is cut down to CDR3 DNA, 48 bases in frame from base 1.